This T cell receptor (beta chain) originates from a study of T cells in Graves' hyperthyroidism and ophthalmopathy (dated by TCRdb to the late 2010s). As for the study more broadly: Peripheral blood was collected at initial diagnosis, before any treatment. The roughly 100 discovery patients were randomly split 7:3 into training and test sets. An independent validation cohort of around 20 hyperthyroidism patients and some 15 patients who later progressed to ophthalmopathy tested prospective prediction of ophthalmopathy. To identify distinguishing TCR V-J signatures, a discovery cohort of 90 to 100 patients was used, comprising roughly 45 with Graves' ophthalmopathy and about 59 with stable Graves' hyperthyroidism. Thyroid tissue and blood T-cell repertoires from about six Graves' hyperthyroidism patients were also compared in the study. After sampling, hyperthyroidism patients received methimazole starting at 30 mg daily, and ophthalmopathy patients received high-dose intravenous methylprednisolone. The paper describes TCR Vbeta CDR3 sequencing of some 130 peripheral blood samples, made up of roughly 40 ophthalmopathy patients, more than 70 hyperthyroidism patients and around 17 progressor patients. General findings and caveats noted by the study authors: No statistical method was used to fix the sample size in advance, and group allocation was not hidden from the investigators. A 13 V-J signature model separated ophthalmopathy from stable hyperthyroidism, with about 90% sensitivity and about 81% specificity in cross-validation and 80%/75% in testing. In validation, the model predicted progression to ophthalmopathy with approximately 69% sensitivity and approximately 72% specificity, a median of approximately 6.7 months before onset. Most expanded thyroid clonotypes (frequency above 0.001) were also detected in blood, suggesting blood repertoires may reflect thyroid immune responses.

The TCR beta CDR3 regions were amplified from the RNA transcripts. A first-round RT-PCR of the TCR CDR3 used the HTBI primer set with the Qiagen OneStep RT-PCR kit. A second multiplex PCR round built the libraries, followed by size selection and purification. Libraries were sequenced paired-end with 100 bp reads on an Illumina HiSeq2000. Concerning the study's data processing: SOAPnuke was used to process the raw data, removing reads that contained adapters or uncalled bases, had a mean Phred below 15, or lacked an exact match to the constant primer or identifier. High-quality paired reads were merged using COPE v1.2.5, and each unique nucleotide sequence was defined as a clonotype. Clonotypes were aligned to IMGT TRBV, TRBD and TRBJ reference segments using MiTCR v1.1. Analysis was restricted to V-J combinations with a frequency above 0.0001, which covered about 99% of repertoires. The TCS score was defined as the ratio of F50 (clonal expansion) to E x V (chaos), calculated using BLOSUM62-based TCRdist between CDR3 peptides within each V-J. Welch's t-statistics and random forest reduced around 510 V-J features to 13, which were used in a naive Bayes classifier (R e1071). TCRdb applied fastp at Q25 and MiXCR to the public reads, then kept only in-frame beta chains. Rows with a matching CDR3 protein are joined into one entry that keeps the most common DNA and genes. Here the V and J calls rest on TCRdb's processing, not on the authors' analysis. This sample comprises a few hundred thousand distinct CDR3 sequences, roughly 14% of them detected only once. The leading ten clones occupy 13% to 15% of the sample.

This clonotype was observed at least ten times. The target of this receptor is not known. No base qualities exist here, and no much larger clone lies one base off it. Stable Graves' hyperthyroidism was defined as no progression to ophthalmopathy during 18 months of follow-up. Hyperthyroidism patients were newly diagnosed, had a disease duration of under 2 months, and were aged 18 to 65 years. Patients with uncontrolled infections, other autoimmune diseases, pregnancy or lactation were excluded. Diagnoses were based on clinical symptoms, serum thyroxine and TRAb, thyroid ultrasound and orbital computed tomography. Ficoll-Paque density gradient centrifugation was used to isolate PBMCs from around 10 ml of fresh peripheral blood. Total RNA was extracted using Trizol reagent, and RNA quality was assessed on an Agilent 2100 Bioanalyzer. CDR1 and CDR2 (DFQATT, SNEGSKA) derive from the germline V gene (reference sequence). From the cysteine through the phenylalanine, the CDR3 covers 13 amino acids. Of all the DNA, just the CDR3 is kept, 39 bases in frame from base 1. V is cut back by 5 bases and J by 7 bases, with 3 bases in the junction unmatched.

This clonotype was sampled from a young woman with Graves' hyperthyroidism. The sequence is built from TRBV20-1 and TRBJ2-1, and 12 junctional nucleotides match TRBD1. Sequencing was carried out using blood. The sequenced DNA is TGCAGTGCTCCGGGACAGGGGGCGAATGAGCAGTTCTTC. Its protein reads: CSAPGQGANEQFF.